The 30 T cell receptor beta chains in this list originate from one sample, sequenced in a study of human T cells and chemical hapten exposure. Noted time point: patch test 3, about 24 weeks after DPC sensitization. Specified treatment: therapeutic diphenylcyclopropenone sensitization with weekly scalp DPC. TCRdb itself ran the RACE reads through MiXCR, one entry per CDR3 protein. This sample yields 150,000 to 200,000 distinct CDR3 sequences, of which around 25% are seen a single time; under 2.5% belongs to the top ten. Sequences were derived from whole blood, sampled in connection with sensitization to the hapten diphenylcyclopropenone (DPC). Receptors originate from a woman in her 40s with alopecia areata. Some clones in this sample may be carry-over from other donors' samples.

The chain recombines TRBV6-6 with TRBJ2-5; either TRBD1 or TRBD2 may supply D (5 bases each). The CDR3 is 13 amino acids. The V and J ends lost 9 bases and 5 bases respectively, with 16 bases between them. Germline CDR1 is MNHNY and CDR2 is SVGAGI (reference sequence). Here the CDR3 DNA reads TGTGCCAGTCGGTATGGGGGATCCGAGACCCAGTACTTC. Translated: CASRYGGSETQYF.

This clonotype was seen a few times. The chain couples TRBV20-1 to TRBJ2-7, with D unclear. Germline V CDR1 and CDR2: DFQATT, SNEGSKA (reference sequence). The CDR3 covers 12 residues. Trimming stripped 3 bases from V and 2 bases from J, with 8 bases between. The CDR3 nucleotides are TGCAGTGCTAGCGCCAGGACCTACGAGCAGTACTTC. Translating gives CSASARTYEQYF.

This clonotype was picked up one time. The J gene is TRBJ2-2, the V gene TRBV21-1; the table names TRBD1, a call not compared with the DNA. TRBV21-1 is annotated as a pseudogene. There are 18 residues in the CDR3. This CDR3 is CASSSRPPGTGPPGELFF. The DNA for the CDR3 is TGTGCCAGCAGCAGCCGGCCTCCGGGGACAGGGCCTCCCGGGGAGCTGTTTTTT.

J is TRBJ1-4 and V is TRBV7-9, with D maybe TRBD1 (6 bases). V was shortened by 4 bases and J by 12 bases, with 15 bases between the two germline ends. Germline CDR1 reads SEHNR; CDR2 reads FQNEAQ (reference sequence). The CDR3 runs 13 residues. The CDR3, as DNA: TGTGCCAGCAGCTCACGAAGACAGGACGAACTGTTTTTT. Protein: CASSSRRQDELFF.

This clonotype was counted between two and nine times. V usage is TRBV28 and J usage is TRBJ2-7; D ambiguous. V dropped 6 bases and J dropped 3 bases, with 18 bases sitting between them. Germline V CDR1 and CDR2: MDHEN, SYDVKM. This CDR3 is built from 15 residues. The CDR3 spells CASRMRPPSVYEQYF. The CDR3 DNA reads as TGTGCCAGCAGGATGAGACCCCCGAGCGTCTACGAGCAGTACTTC.

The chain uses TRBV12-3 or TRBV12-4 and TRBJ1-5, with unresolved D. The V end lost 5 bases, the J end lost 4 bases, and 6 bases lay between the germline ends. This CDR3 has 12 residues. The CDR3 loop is CASSDYNQPQHF. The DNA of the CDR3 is TGTGCCAGCAGTGATTATAATCAGCCCCAGCATTTT.

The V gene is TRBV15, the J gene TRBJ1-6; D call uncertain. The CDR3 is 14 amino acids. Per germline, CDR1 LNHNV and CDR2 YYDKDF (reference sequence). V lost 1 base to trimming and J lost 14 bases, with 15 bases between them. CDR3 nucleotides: TGTGCCACCAGCAGAGTGGGCAGTGTCAGTGCCCTCCACTTT. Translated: CATSRVGSVSALHF.

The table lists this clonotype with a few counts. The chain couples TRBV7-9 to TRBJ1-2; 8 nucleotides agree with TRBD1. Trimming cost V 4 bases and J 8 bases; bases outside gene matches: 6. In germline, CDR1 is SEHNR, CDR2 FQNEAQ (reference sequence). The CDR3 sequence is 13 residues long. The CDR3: CASSYAGTGGYTF. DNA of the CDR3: TGTGCCAGCAGCTACGCCGGGACAGGCGGCTACACCTTC.

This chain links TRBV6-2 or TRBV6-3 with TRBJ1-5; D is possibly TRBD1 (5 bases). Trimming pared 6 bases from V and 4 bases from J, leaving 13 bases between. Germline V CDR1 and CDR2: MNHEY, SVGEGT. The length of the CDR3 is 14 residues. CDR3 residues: CASRTRSGNQPQHF. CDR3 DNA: TGTGCCAGCAGAACCCGTTCAGGGAATCAGCCCCAGCATTTT.

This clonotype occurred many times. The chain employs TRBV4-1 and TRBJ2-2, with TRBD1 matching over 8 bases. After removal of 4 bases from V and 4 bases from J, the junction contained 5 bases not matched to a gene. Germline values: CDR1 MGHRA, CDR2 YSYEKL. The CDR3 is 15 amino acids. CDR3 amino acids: CASSLPGQVTGELFF. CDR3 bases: TGCGCCAGCAGCCTACCGGGACAGGTCACCGGGGAGCTGTTTTTT.

The CDR3 is CASSLLRDTQYF. The CDR3 bases are TGTGCCAGCAGTCTGCTTCGGGATACGCAGTATTTT. The chain joins TRBV28 to TRBJ2-3; D remains ambiguous. The CDR3 is made up of 12 amino acids. The V and J ends lost 5 bases and 6 bases respectively, with 9 bases between them. Germline CDR1 is MDHEN and CDR2 is SYDVKM.

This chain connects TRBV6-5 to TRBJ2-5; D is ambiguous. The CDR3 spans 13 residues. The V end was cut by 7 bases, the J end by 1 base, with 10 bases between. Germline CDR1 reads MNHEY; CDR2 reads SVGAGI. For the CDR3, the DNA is TGTGCCAGCATGCGGCGGCTCCAAGAGACCCAGTACTTC. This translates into CASMRRLQETQYF.

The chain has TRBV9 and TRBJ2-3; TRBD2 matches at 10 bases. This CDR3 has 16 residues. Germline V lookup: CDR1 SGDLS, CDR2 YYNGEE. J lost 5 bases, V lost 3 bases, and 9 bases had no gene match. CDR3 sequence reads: CASSAASGRLGDTQYF. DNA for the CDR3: TGTGCCAGCAGCGCCGCTAGCGGGAGACTCGGAGATACGCAGTATTTT.

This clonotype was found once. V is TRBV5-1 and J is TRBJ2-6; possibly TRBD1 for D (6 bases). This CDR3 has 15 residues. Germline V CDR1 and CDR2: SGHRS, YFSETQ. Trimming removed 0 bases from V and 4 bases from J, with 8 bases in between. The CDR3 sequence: CASSLEGTGANVLTF. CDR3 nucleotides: TGCGCCAGCAGCTTGGAAGGGACAGGGGCCAACGTCCTGACTTTC.

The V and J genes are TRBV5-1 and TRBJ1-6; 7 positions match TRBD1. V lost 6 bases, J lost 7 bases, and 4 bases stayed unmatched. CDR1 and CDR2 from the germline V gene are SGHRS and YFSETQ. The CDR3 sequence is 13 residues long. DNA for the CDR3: TGCGCCAGCAACCCGACAGGGAATTCACCCCTCCACTTT. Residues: CASNPTGNSPLHF. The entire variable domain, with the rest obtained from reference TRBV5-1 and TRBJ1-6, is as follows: KAGVTQTPRYLIKTRGQQVTLSCSPISGHRSVSWYQQTPGQGLQFLFEYFSETQRNKGNFPGRFSGRQFSNSRSEMNVSTLELGDSALYLCASNPTGNSPLHFGNGTRLTVT.

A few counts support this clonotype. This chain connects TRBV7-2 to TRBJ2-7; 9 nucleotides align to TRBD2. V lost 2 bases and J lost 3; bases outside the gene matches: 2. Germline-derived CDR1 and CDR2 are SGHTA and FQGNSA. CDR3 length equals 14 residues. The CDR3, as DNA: TGTGCCAGCAGCTTACCTAGCGGGAACTACGAGCAGTACTTC. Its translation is CASSLPSGNYEQYF. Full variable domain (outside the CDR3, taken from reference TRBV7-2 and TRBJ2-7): GAGVSQSPSNKVTEKGKDVELRCDPISGHTALYWYRQSLGQGLEFLIYFQGNSAPDKSGLPSDRFSAERTGGSVSTLTIQRTQQEDSAVYLCASSLPSGNYEQYFGPGTRLTVT.

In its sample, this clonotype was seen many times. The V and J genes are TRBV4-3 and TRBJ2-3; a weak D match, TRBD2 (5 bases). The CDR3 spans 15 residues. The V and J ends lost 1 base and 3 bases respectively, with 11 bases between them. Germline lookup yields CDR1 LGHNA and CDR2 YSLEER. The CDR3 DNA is TGCGCCAGCAGCCAAGGCAGCGGTCCTACAGATACGCAGTATTTT. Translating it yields CASSQGSGPTDTQYF.

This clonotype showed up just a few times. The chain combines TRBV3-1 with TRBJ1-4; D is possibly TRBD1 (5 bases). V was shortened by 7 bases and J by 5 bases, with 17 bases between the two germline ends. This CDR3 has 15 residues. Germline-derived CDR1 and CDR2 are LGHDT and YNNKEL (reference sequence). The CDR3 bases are TGTGCCAGCACCCTGGGGGACGGCTTGAATGAAAAACTGTTTTTT. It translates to CASTLGDGLNEKLFF.

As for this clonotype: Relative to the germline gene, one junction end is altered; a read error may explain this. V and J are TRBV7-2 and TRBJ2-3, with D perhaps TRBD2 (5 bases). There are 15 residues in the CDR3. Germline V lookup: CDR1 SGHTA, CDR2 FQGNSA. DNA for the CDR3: TGTGCCAGCAGCCTAGCTAGTGGTTTGGCAGATACGCAGTATTTT. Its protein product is CASSLASGLADTQYF.

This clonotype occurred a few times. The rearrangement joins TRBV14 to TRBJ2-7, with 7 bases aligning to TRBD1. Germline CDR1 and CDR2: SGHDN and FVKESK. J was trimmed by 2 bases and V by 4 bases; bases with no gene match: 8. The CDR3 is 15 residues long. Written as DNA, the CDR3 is TGTGCCAGCAGCCCCCTTAGGACAGGACCCTACGAGCAGTACTTC. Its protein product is CASSPLRTGPYEQYF. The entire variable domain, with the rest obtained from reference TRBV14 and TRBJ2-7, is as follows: EAGVTQFPSHSVIEKGQTVTLRCDPISGHDNLYWYRRVMGKEIKFLLHFVKESKQDESGMPNNRFLAERTGGTYSTLKVQPAELEDSGVYFCASSPLRTGPYEQYFGPGTRLTVT.

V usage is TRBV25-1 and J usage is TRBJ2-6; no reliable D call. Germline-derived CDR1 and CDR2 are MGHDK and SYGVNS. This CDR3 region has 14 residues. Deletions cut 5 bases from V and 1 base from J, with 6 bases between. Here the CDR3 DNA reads TGTGCCAGCAGTCCCCTTTCTGGGGCCAACGTCCTGACTTTC. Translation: CASSPLSGANVLTF. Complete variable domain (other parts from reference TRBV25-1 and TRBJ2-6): EADIYQTPRYLVIGTGKKITLECSQTMGHDKMYWYQQDPGMELHLIHYSYGVNSTEKGDLSSESTVSRIRTEHFPLTLESARPSHTSQYLCASSPLSGANVLTFGAGSRLTVL.

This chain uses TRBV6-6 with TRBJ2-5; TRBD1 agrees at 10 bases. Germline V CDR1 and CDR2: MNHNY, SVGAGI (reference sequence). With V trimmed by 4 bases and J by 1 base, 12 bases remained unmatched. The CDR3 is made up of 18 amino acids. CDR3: CASSWPGQGTRSQETQYF. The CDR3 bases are TGTGCCAGCAGTTGGCCGGGACAGGGGACAAGGAGCCAAGAGACCCAGTACTTC.

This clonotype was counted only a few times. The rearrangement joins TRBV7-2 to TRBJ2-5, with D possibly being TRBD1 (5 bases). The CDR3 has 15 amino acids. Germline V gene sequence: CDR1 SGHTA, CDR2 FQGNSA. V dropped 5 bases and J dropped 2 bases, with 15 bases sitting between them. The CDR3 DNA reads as TGTGCCAGCAGCCCTCCACTGGGGCGGCAAGAGACCCAGTACTTC. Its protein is CASSPPLGRQETQYF.

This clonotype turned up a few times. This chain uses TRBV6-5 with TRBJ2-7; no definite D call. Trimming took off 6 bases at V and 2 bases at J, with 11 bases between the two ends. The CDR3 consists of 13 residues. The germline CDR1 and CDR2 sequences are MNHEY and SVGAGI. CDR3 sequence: CASRSTVTYEQYF. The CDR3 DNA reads TGTGCCAGCAGAAGCACAGTAACCTACGAGCAGTACTTC.

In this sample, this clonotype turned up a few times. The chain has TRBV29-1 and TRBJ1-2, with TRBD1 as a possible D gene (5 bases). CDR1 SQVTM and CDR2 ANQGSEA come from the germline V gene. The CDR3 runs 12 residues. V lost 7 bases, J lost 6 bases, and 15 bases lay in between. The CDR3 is CSAYRGEDGYTF. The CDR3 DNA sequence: TGCAGCGCTTATCGAGGGGAAGATGGCTACACCTTC.

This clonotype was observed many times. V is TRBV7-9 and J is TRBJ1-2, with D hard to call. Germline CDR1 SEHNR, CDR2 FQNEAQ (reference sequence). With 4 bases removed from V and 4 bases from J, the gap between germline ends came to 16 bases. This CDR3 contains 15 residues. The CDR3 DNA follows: TGTGCCAGCAGCTCTCACGAGGCGCTGGGCTATGGCTACACCTTC. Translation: CASSSHEALGYGYTF.

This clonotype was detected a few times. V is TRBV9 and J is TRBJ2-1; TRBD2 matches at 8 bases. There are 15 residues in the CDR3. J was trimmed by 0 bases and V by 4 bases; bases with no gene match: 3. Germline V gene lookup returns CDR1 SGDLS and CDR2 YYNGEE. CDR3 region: CASSSGTSSYNEQFF. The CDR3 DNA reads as TGTGCCAGCAGCTCCGGGACTAGCTCCTACAATGAGCAGTTCTTC.

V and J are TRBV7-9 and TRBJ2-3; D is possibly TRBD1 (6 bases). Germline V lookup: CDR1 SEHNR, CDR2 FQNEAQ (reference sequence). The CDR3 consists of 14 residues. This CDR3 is CATRTETSTDTQYF. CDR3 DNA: TGTGCGACCAGGACAGAAACTAGCACAGATACGCAGTATTTT. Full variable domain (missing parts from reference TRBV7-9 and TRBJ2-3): DTGVSQNPRHKITKRGQNVTFRCDPISEHNRLYWYRQTLGQGPEFLTYFQNEAQLEKSRLLSDRFSAERPKGSFSTLEIQRTEQGDSAMYLCATRTETSTDTQYFGPGTRLTVL.

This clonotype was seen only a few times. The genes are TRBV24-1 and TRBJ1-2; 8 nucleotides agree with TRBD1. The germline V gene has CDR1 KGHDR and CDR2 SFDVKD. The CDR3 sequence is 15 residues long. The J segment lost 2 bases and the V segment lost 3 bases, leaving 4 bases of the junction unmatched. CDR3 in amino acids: CATSDPGQGNYGYTF. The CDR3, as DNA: TGTGCCACCAGTGATCCAGGACAGGGCAACTATGGCTACACCTTC.

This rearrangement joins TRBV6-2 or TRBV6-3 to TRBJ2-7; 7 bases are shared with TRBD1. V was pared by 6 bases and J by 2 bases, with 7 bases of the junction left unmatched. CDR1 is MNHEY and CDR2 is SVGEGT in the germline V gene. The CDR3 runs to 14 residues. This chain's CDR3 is CASRQTGTTYEQYF. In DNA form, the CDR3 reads TGTGCCAGCAGGCAGACAGGGACGACCTACGAGCAGTACTTC.